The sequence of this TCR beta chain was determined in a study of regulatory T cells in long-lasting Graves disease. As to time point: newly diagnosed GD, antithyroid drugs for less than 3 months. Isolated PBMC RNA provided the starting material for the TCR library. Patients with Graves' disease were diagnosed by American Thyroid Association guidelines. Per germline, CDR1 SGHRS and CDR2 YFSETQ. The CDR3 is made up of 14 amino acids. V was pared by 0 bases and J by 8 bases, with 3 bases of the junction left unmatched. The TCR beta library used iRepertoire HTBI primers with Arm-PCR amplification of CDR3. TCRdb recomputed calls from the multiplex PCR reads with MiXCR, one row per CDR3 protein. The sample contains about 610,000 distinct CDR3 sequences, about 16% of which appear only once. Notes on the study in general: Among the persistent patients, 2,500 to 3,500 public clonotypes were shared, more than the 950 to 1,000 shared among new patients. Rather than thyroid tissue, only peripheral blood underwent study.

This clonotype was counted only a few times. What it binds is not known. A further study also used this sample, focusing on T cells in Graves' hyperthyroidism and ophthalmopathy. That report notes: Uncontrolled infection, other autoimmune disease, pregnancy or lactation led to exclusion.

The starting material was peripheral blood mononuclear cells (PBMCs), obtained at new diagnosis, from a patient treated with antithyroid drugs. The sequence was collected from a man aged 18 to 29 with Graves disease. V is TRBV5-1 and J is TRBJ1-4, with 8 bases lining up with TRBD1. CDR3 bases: TGCGCCAGCAGCTTGGAGACAGGGGAGGAAAAACTGTTTTTT. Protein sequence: CASSLETGEEKLFF.